These T cell receptor beta chains were read from a single sample in a study of spatial heterogeneity in lung cancer. From the 5' RACE reads, TCRdb called clonotypes with MiXCR, one entry per CDR3 protein. The sample contains some 87,000 distinct CDR3 sequences, approximately 8.9% of which appear only once. This specimen was PBMCs, taken at surgery. These receptors all come from a male donor with early-stage non-small cell lung cancer. The CDR3 runs from the conserved cysteine through the conserved F or W. Fields, in order: CDR3 length, clone size, D gene, V gene, J gene, CDR3 DNA, CDR3 protein. The D gene is left open where the match is weak. Part of the rows lack a size; the others show once, few, many or a class for expanded clones.

cdr3_length: 10; clone_size: .; d_call: .; v_call: TRBV20-1; j_call: TRBJ1-1; cdr3_nt: TGCAGTGCTAGTACCACTGAAGCTTTCTTT; cdr3_aa: CSASTTEAFF
cdr3_length: 15; clone_size: .; d_call: .; v_call: TRBV2; j_call: TRBJ2-2; cdr3_nt: TGTGCCAGCAGAGAGGGACACCGAAGGCCCGGGGAGCTGTTTTTT; cdr3_aa: CASREGHRRPGELFF
cdr3_length: 15; clone_size: .; d_call: .; v_call: TRBV15; j_call: TRBJ2-7; cdr3_nt: TGTGCCACCAGCAGAGAAGGGACACCGGGCGGGAACCGCCTTTTC; cdr3_aa: CATSREGTPGGNRLF
cdr3_length: 15; clone_size: .; d_call: .; v_call: TRBV2; j_call: TRBJ2-2; cdr3_nt: TGTGCCAGCAGTGTCGGTATACCGAACACCGGGGAGCTGTTTTTT; cdr3_aa: CASSVGIPNTGELFF
cdr3_length: 14; clone_size: .; d_call: .; v_call: TRBV4-3; j_call: TRBJ2-3; cdr3_nt: TGCGCCAACCGAGGCCTAGAGGGCACAGATACGCAGTATTTT; cdr3_aa: CANRGLEGTDTQYF
cdr3_length: 15; clone_size: few; d_call: .; v_call: TRBV6-5; j_call: TRBJ2-7; cdr3_nt: TGTGCCAGCAGTGGGACGGGACGGAACTCCTACGAGCAGTACTTC; cdr3_aa: CASSGTGRNSYEQYF
cdr3_length: 12; clone_size: few; d_call: .; v_call: TRBV28; j_call: TRBJ2-5; cdr3_nt: TGTGCCAGCCAGGACTTTGGAGAGACCCAGTACTTC; cdr3_aa: CASQDFGETQYF
cdr3_length: 14; clone_size: many; d_call: .; v_call: TRBV28; j_call: TRBJ1-2; cdr3_nt: TGTGCCAGCAGTTTCACAGGAAGCCCTTATGGCTACACCTTC; cdr3_aa: CASSFTGSPYGYTF
cdr3_length: 14; clone_size: few; d_call: TRBD1; v_call: TRBV20-1; j_call: TRBJ1-1; cdr3_nt: TGCAGTGCTAAAGACAGGGGGGGGAACACTGAAGCTTTCTTT; cdr3_aa: CSAKDRGGNTEAFF
cdr3_length: 15; clone_size: many; d_call: .; v_call: TRBV4-1; j_call: TRBJ2-5; cdr3_nt: TGCGCCAGCAGCCAAGATATCGGGGGCCCAGAGACCCAGTACTTC; cdr3_aa: CASSQDIGGPETQYF
cdr3_length: 17; clone_size: few; d_call: .; v_call: TRBV5-6; j_call: TRBJ2-6; cdr3_nt: TGTGCCAGCAGCAACCGGGACTTTTACTCTGGGGCCAACGTCCTGACTTTC; cdr3_aa: CASSNRDFYSGANVLTF
cdr3_length: 12; clone_size: .; d_call: .; v_call: TRBV3-1; j_call: TRBJ1-2; cdr3_nt: TGTGCCAGCAGCCAAGATTTCGGTGGCTACACCTTC; cdr3_aa: CASSQDFGGYTF
cdr3_length: 15; clone_size: .; d_call: .; v_call: TRBV5-1; j_call: TRBJ1-2; cdr3_nt: TGCGCCAGCAGCCCCCGGACAGTGGGTGGCGATGGCTACACCTTC; cdr3_aa: CASSPRTVGGDGYTF
cdr3_length: 14; clone_size: .; d_call: .; v_call: TRBV5-1; j_call: TRBJ2-5; cdr3_nt: TGCGCCAGCAGCGGAGGCGGGGCTCAAGAGACCCAGTACTTC; cdr3_aa: CASSGGGAQETQYF